These 15 T cell receptor beta chains were sequenced from one sample in a study of T cell repertoires and leukemia-associated antigens. A single record per CDR3 protein comes from TCRdb applying MiXCR to the 5' RACE reads. The table includes around 9,400 distinct CDR3 sequences, about 43% detected once. These receptors lack a known antigen. Sequencing was carried out using CD3+ T cells sorted from blood and cultured. The source is a female donor in good health.

The chain is built from TRBV6-1 and TRBJ1-5; 9 nucleotides line up with TRBD1. V trimming: 3 bases; J trimming: 2 bases; junction bases outside the gene matches: 5. The CDR3 totals 16 residues. Germline CDR1 MNHNS, CDR2 SASEGT. The CDR3 region is CASSEGTGIGNQPQHF. The CDR3 DNA sequence: TGTGCCAGCAGTGAGGGGACAGGGATCGGCAATCAGCCCCAGCATTTT.

The gene calls are TRBV5-1 and TRBJ1-5; 7 nucleotides match TRBD1. The CDR3 runs to 15 residues. The V segment lost 4 bases and the J segment 0 bases; nucleotides outside the gene matches: 4. Germline CDR1 SGHRS, CDR2 YFSETQ. The CDR3 DNA is TGCGCCAGCAGCGTGGGACAGCATAGCAATCAGCCCCAGCATTTT. Translation: CASSVGQHSNQPQHF.

This chain connects TRBV7-2 to TRBJ2-2; a weak D match, TRBD2 (6 bases). The CDR3 has 17 amino acids. The germline V gene has CDR1 SGHTA and CDR2 FQGNSA. V shed 1 base and J shed 0 bases, with 12 bases lying between them. DNA for the CDR3: TGTGCCAGCAGCTTAGTTGCGGGAAGCACGAACACCGGGGAGCTGTTTTTT. As protein: CASSLVAGSTNTGELFF.

The chain combines TRBV10-3 with TRBJ1-2, with TRBD1 matching over 7 bases. Per germline, CDR1 ENHRY and CDR2 SYGVKD. This CDR3 is 14 amino acids long. Unmatched junction bases numbered 6, after V lost 4 bases and J lost 4 bases. The CDR3 DNA follows: TGTGCCATCAGTGCGGACAGGCCCCCCTATGGCTACACCTTC. Protein: CAISADRPPYGYTF.

This clonotype was recorded once. This chain connects TRBV4-3 to TRBJ2-3; 11 nucleotides match TRBD2. Per germline, CDR1 LGHNA and CDR2 YSLEER. The CDR3 sequence is 17 residues long. V was clipped by 2 bases and J by 2 bases; unmatched bases: 6. This CDR3 is CASSQPIAGGPTDTQYF. As DNA, the CDR3 is TGCGCCAGCAGCCAACCGATAGCGGGAGGGCCCACAGATACGCAGTATTTT.

This clonotype was observed a few times. The rearrangement links TRBV5-1 to TRBJ1-1, with TRBD1 matching 11 bases. Germline V CDR1 and CDR2: SGHRS, YFSETQ. Losses at the gene ends were 4 bases for V and 4 bases for J; bases not matched to a gene: 6. There are 15 residues in the CDR3. DNA for the CDR3: TGCGCCAGCAGCCCCTGGGACAGGGGGGGCACTGAAGCTTTCTTT. Protein: CASSPWDRGGTEAFF.

The rearrangement links TRBV6-5 to TRBJ2-3; 8 nucleotides line up with TRBD2. J gave up 3 bases and V 3 bases, and 5 bases lay outside the gene matches. The CDR3 runs 15 residues. Germline lookup yields CDR1 MNHEY and CDR2 SVGAGI. CDR3 DNA: TGTGCCAGCAGTTATCTCGGGAGGGGAACAGATACGCAGTATTTT. Its protein product is CASSYLGRGTDTQYF.

V and J are TRBV20-1 and TRBJ1-3; 10 nucleotides line up with TRBD1. This CDR3 has 15 amino acids. CDR1 and CDR2 (germline): DFQATT, SNEGSKA (reference sequence). The V gene end was trimmed by 3 bases and the J gene end by 4 bases; junction bases not matched to a gene: 6. The CDR3 nucleotides are TGCAGTGCTAGCCCGGGACAGGGGCTCGGAAACACCATATATTTT. This encodes CSASPGQGLGNTIYF.

A single count supports this clonotype. The chain employs TRBV30 and TRBJ2-1; a weak D match, TRBD2 (5 bases). Germline CDR1 is GTSNPN and CDR2 is SVGIG (reference sequence). V lost 4 bases and J lost 6, with 13 bases in between. The CDR3 loop spans 13 amino acids. CDR3 DNA: TGTGCCTGGAACCGGGGTTTGGGCAATGAGCAGTTCTTC. Protein product: CAWNRGLGNEQFF.

Concerning this clonotype itself: It is likely a read error, because the conserved phenylalanine at the end of the CDR3 is missing. The V and J genes are TRBV19 and TRBJ2-3; a weak D match, TRBD1 (6 bases). The germline CDR1 and CDR2 sequences are LNHDA and SQIVND (reference sequence). The CDR3 extends over 14 amino acids. Between the trimmed V and J ends, which lost 6 bases and 11 bases, there was a span of 21 bases. In DNA, the CDR3 is TGTGCCAGTAGCTACACAGGGAACTACAATGAGCAGTATATT. Amino acid sequence: CASSYTGNYNEQYI.

At least ten counts were recorded for this clonotype. This chain uses TRBV6-9 with TRBJ1-1; D gene ambiguous. Germline CDR1 MNHGY, CDR2 SVAAGI. The CDR3 has 13 amino acids. V was shortened by 7 bases and J by 2 bases, with 11 bases between the two germline ends. This chain's CDR3 is CASNLGQNTEAFF. In nucleotides, the CDR3 is TGTGCCAGCAATCTTGGGCAAAACACTGAAGCTTTCTTT.

The chain joins TRBV4-1 to TRBJ1-1, with D maybe TRBD1 (6 bases). The ends were cut back, 4 bases at V and 2 bases at J, with 23 bases in the middle. Germline CDR1 MGHRA, CDR2 YSYEKL. The CDR3 is 18 residues long. CDR3 region: CASSLRMTSDSYNTEAFF. CDR3 in DNA: TGCGCCAGCAGCCTACGTATGACCTCGGACAGCTATAACACTGAAGCTTTCTTT.

This clonotype occurred many times. The gene calls are TRBV12-3 or TRBV12-4 and TRBJ2-6; the match to TRBD2 covers 16 bases. V was pared by 5 bases and J by 0 bases, with 13 bases of the junction left unmatched. CDR3 size: 22 residues. The chain's CDR3 is CASSPWARGLAGGSSGANVLTF. The CDR3 DNA is TGTGCCAGCAGTCCCTGGGCCCGGGGACTAGCGGGAGGGAGCTCTGGGGCCAACGTCCTGACTTTC.

The V call is TRBV25-1, the J call TRBJ1-2; weak D call: TRBD1 (6 bases). Trimming stripped 7 bases from V and 0 bases from J, with 18 bases between. Germline V gene data show CDR1 as MGHDK and CDR2 as SYGVNS. This CDR3 spans 16 amino acids. The CDR3 reads CASTDPPGQPNYGYTF. The CDR3 DNA is TGTGCCAGCACCGATCCCCCCGGACAGCCTAACTATGGCTACACCTTC.

The DNA for the CDR3 is TGCGCCAGCAGCTTGACTGGTTCGGAGCAGTACTTC. This encodes CASSLTGSEQYF. The chain is built from TRBV5-1 and TRBJ2-7; D remains unclear. V lost 1 base and J 7 bases, leaving 9 bases between the germline ends. Germline loops: CDR1 SGHRS, CDR2 YFSETQ. CDR3 length: 12 amino acids.